This TCR beta chain was captured by sequencing in a study of response to subunit inactivated influenza vaccine. In the case of this clonotype: Its antigen is still unknown.

One entry per CDR3 protein, called by TCRdb with MiXCR from the RT-PCR reads. The data contain about 530,000 distinct CDR3 sequences, over 10% of them singletons. Study-level findings and limits: A suggestion made by the authors is that each seasonal influenza vaccination recruits few new T cells.

J lost 8 bases, V lost 0 bases, and 4 bases had no gene match. Looked up from germline, CDR1 is DFQATT and CDR2 is SNEGSKA (reference sequence). The CDR3 spans 14 residues. This chain uses TRBV20-1 with TRBJ2-1; TRBD2 matches at 10 bases. The TCR comes from a man between 45 and 60 years old who received an inactivated influenza vaccine. The sequenced sample was PBMCs from blood, obtained about 40 days after vaccination. CDR3 residues: CSARESSGRHEQFF. CDR3 in DNA: TGCAGTGCTAGAGAGTCTAGCGGGAGACATGAGCAGTTCTTC.